There are many counts of the clone carrying this TCR beta chain. Its antigen remains unidentified. With iRepertoire HTBI primers and Arm-PCR of CDR3 regions, TCR beta libraries were built. TCRdb ran MiXCR on the multiplex PCR reads and lists one entry per CDR3 protein. The data show around 400,000 distinct CDR3 sequences, roughly a fifth seen once. The data stem from a study of regulatory T cells in long-lasting Graves disease. Study findings and constraints: The study found lower TCR diversity in persistent Graves' patients than in newly diagnosed ones.

Time point given: persistent/refractory GD, antithyroid drugs over 5 years with positive TRAb. Researchers made the TCR library from RNA that was extracted from PBMCs. The input for sequencing was peripheral blood mononuclear cells (PBMCs), taken when the disease was refractory, from a patient treated with antithyroid drugs. The clonotype was recovered from a female donor with Graves disease.

CDR3 loop: CASSLAPGRNTEAFF. CDR3 in DNA: TGTGCCAGCAGTTTAGCGCCAGGGCGGAACACTGAAGCTTTCTTT. The chain couples TRBV12-3 or TRBV12-4 to TRBJ1-1; maybe TRBD1 (5 bases). Trimming removed 0 bases at V and 1 base at J, with 9 bases between. The CDR3 has 15 amino acids.